These T cell receptor beta chains were read from a single sample in a study of shared clonotypes between healthy human individuals. Clones were read by immunoSEQ multiplex PCR, and TCRdb kept only the in-frame ones, dropping some. The sample shows hundreds of thousands of clones, roughly 70% of them seen only once. What was sequenced was memory CD4+ T cells sorted from blood. All receptors come from a woman in her thirties in good health. The CDR3 runs from the conserved cysteine through the conserved F or W. Fields, in order: J gene, clone size, V gene, D gene, CDR3 protein, CDR3 DNA. The D gene is left open where the match is weak. Clone size, where shown, is once, few, many, or a class for clones that have expanded.

j_gene: TRBJ2-4
abundance: .
v_gene: TRBV9
d_gene: .
CDR3aa: CASSVELSSNIQYF
CDR3nt: TGTGCCAGCAGCGTAGAATTGTCCTCCAACATTCAGTACTTC

j_gene: TRBJ1-5
abundance: .
v_gene: TRBV27
d_gene: .
CDR3aa: CASSNTGYSNQPQHF
CDR3nt: TGTGCCAGTAGTAATACAGGGTATAGCAATCAGCCCCAGCATTTT

j_gene: TRBJ2-2
abundance: .
v_gene: TRBV2
d_gene: TRBD1
CDR3aa: CASSATGWATGELFF
CDR3nt: TGTGCCAGCAGTGCGACAGGGTGGGCCACCGGGGAGCTGTTTTTT

j_gene: TRBJ2-2
abundance: .
v_gene: TRBV2
d_gene: TRBD1
CDR3aa: CASSGGQGGTGELFF
CDR3nt: TGTGCCAGCAGTGGGGGACAGGGAGGCACCGGGGAGCTGTTTTTT

j_gene: TRBJ1-2
abundance: .
v_gene: TRBV18
d_gene: .
CDR3aa: CASSQGVSDYGYTF
CDR3nt: TGTGCCAGCTCACAGGGGGTATCAGACTATGGCTACACCTTC

j_gene: TRBJ1-1
abundance: .
v_gene: TRBV29-1
d_gene: .
CDR3aa: CSVRWGNTEAFF
CDR3nt: TGCAGCGTGCGGTGGGGCAACACTGAAGCTTTCTTT

j_gene: TRBJ2-3
abundance: .
v_gene: TRBV30
d_gene: .
CDR3aa: CAWRAGFADTQYF
CDR3nt: TGTGCCTGGAGGGCGGGGTTCGCAGATACGCAGTATTTT

j_gene: TRBJ2-3
abundance: .
v_gene: TRBV5-6
d_gene: .
CDR3aa: CASSSERRRDTQYF
CDR3nt: TGTGCCAGCAGCTCCGAGCGGAGAAGAGATACGCAGTATTTT

j_gene: TRBJ1-2
abundance: few
v_gene: TRBV6-1
d_gene: .
CDR3aa: CASSENAGETYGYTF
CDR3nt: TGTGCCAGCAGTGAGAATGCAGGTGAGACGTATGGCTACACCTTC

j_gene: TRBJ1-3
abundance: .
v_gene: TRBV18
d_gene: .
CDR3aa: CASSQDSKALNTIYF
CDR3nt: TGTGCCAGCTCACAGGACAGCAAAGCTTTAAACACCATATATTTT

j_gene: TRBJ2-3
abundance: .
v_gene: TRBV23-1
d_gene: .
CDR3aa: CASSQSRRAGRLTDTQYF
CDR3nt: TGCGCCAGCAGTCAATCGCGTAGGGCGGGTCGACTCACAGATACGCAGTATTTT

j_gene: TRBJ1-5
abundance: .
v_gene: TRBV19
d_gene: .
CDR3aa: CASRPGKQPQHF
CDR3nt: TGTGCCTCTCGGCCAGGGAAACAGCCCCAGCATTTT

j_gene: TRBJ2-6
abundance: once
v_gene: TRBV5-6
d_gene: .
CDR3aa: CASRTSWANVLTF
CDR3nt: TGTGCCAGCAGGACGTCTTGGGCCAACGTCCTGACTTTC

j_gene: TRBJ2-5
abundance: .
v_gene: TRBV5-1
d_gene: .
CDR3aa: CASSLAYQETQYF
CDR3nt: TGCGCCAGCAGTTTGGCATACCAAGAGACCCAGTACTTC

j_gene: TRBJ1-1
abundance: many
v_gene: TRBV7-8
d_gene: .
CDR3aa: CASSSQRNTEAFF
CDR3nt: TGTGCCAGCAGCTCACAACGGAACACTGAAGCTTTCTTT

j_gene: TRBJ2-1
abundance: .
v_gene: TRBV28
d_gene: TRBD2
CDR3aa: CASSSLAGTSYNEQFF
CDR3nt: TGTGCCAGCAGTTCCCTAGCGGGGACCTCCTACAATGAGCAGTTCTTC

j_gene: TRBJ2-1
abundance: .
v_gene: TRBV7-6
d_gene: .
CDR3aa: CASSLFPEGNEQFF
CDR3nt: TGTGCCAGCAGCTTATTCCCGGAGGGAAATGAGCAGTTCTTC

j_gene: TRBJ2-7
abundance: .
v_gene: TRBV11-2
d_gene: TRBD2
CDR3aa: CASSSPSGSAYEQYF
CDR3nt: TGTGCCAGCAGCTCCCCAAGCGGGAGCGCCTACGAGCAGTACTTC

j_gene: TRBJ2-7
abundance: .
v_gene: TRBV2
d_gene: TRBD2
CDR3aa: CASRLAGGPYEQYF
CDR3nt: TGTGCCAGCAGGCTAGCGGGAGGGCCTTACGAGCAGTACTTC

j_gene: TRBJ2-3
abundance: .
v_gene: TRBV5-1
d_gene: .
CDR3aa: CASSLGSGTVGTDTQYF
CDR3nt: TGCGCCAGCAGCTTGGGCTCAGGGACGGTTGGGACAGATACGCAGTATTTT

j_gene: TRBJ2-2
abundance: .
v_gene: TRBV27
d_gene: .
CDR3aa: CASSLGRGTGELFF
CDR3nt: TGTGCCAGCAGTTTAGGGAGAGGAACCGGGGAGCTGTTTTTT

j_gene: TRBJ2-5
abundance: .
v_gene: TRBV28
d_gene: .
CDR3aa: CASSFRLKQETQYF
CDR3nt: TGTGCCAGCAGTTTTCGATTAAAACAAGAGACCCAGTACTTC

j_gene: TRBJ2-5
abundance: once
v_gene: TRBV11-2
d_gene: .
CDR3aa: CASSYFSSGQETQYF
CDR3nt: TGTGCCAGCAGCTACTTCTCTTCCGGACAAGAGACCCAGTACTTC

j_gene: TRBJ2-3
abundance: .
v_gene: TRBV5-4
d_gene: .
CDR3aa: CASSLDATTSSTDTQYF
CDR3nt: TGTGCCAGCAGCTTGGATGCGACCACCTCAAGCACAGATACGCAGTATTTT

j_gene: TRBJ2-3
abundance: .
v_gene: TRBV13
d_gene: TRBD1
CDR3aa: CASSFRTGRWDTQYF
CDR3nt: TGTGCCAGCAGCTTTCGGACAGGGAGATGGGATACGCAGTATTTT

j_gene: TRBJ1-1
abundance: .
v_gene: TRBV11-1
d_gene: .
CDR3aa: CASSRTVRDTEAFF
CDR3nt: TGTGCCAGCAGCCGTACGGTCAGGGACACTGAAGCTTTCTTT

j_gene: TRBJ1-1
abundance: .
v_gene: TRBV4-1
d_gene: .
CDR3aa: CASSPIGRNTEAFF
CDR3nt: TGCGCCAGCAGCCCCATAGGGAGGAACACTGAAGCTTTCTTT